A single sample gave rise to the 24 T cell receptor beta chains below, sequenced in a study of shared clonotypes between healthy human individuals. Produced via immunoSEQ multiplex PCR; TCRdb's table is partial and in-frame only. The sample records about 1.1 million clones, about 84% being singletons. Sequencing input: memory CD4+ T cells from PBMCs. As to subset: CD45RA-negative fraction. The source is a man aged 18 to 29 in good health. Some clones in this sample may be carry-over from other donors' samples.

The chain recombines TRBV29-1 with TRBJ2-7; the D is unclear. The CDR3 consists of 13 residues. Between the trimmed V and J ends, which lost 6 bases and 0 bases, there was a span of 12 bases. Germline loops: CDR1 SQVTM, CDR2 ANQGSEA. The CDR3 protein is CSVRLRLSYEQYF. CDR3 nucleotides: TGCAGCGTACGACTGCGCCTCTCCTACGAGCAGTACTTC.

This rearrangement joins TRBV14 to TRBJ2-4, with no clear D. V was clipped by 0 bases and J by 7 bases, with 7 bases between them. Germline CDR1 and CDR2: SGHDN and FVKESK. The CDR3 is 13 amino acids. CDR3 nucleotide sequence: TGTGCCAGCAGCCAAGATAACGGGAACATTCAGTACTTC. Translated, it gives CASSQDNGNIQYF.

The CDR3 loop reads CSASRDHQYF. CDR3 bases: TGCAGTGCTAGCCGGGACCACCAGTACTTC. The genes are TRBV20-1 and TRBJ2-7; D may correspond to TRBD1 or TRBD2 (5 bases each). CDR1 is DFQATT, CDR2 SNEGSKA, per germline (reference sequence). The CDR3 sequence is 10 residues long. V shed 3 bases and J shed 10 bases, with 10 bases lying between them.

This clone was detected a few times. The chain has TRBV19 and TRBJ2-2; TRBD2 matches at 7 bases. CDR3 length equals 16 residues. Germline V lookup: CDR1 LNHDA, CDR2 SQIVND (reference sequence). V lost 5 bases to trimming and J lost 4 bases; unmatched junction nucleotides: 10. The CDR3 region has the DNA TGTGCCAGTAGTGCGGGTTGGCGGGAGTCCACCGGGGAGCTGTTTTTT. Protein: CASSAGWRESTGELFF.

The chain employs TRBV27 and TRBJ1-1; 7 bases are shared with TRBD1. Per the germline V gene, CDR1 is MNHEY and CDR2 is SMNVEV (reference sequence). The CDR3 consists of 15 residues. V dropped 4 bases and J dropped 3; count of bases not matched to a gene: 8. Here the CDR3 DNA reads TGTGCCAGCAGTTGGAGAGGGGGCAGCTACACTGAAGCTTTCTTT. It translates to CASSWRGGSYTEAFF.

This chain connects TRBV6-6 to TRBJ2-3; D might be TRBD1 or TRBD2, each matching 6 bases. In germline, CDR1 is MNHNY, CDR2 SVGAGI (reference sequence). V gave up 5 bases and J gave up 2 bases, with 11 bases separating them. This CDR3 is 14 amino acids long. For the CDR3, the DNA is TGTGCCAGCAGTCAGGGGAGGTACACAGATACGCAGTATTTT. Amino acid sequence: CASSQGRYTDTQYF.

The sample holds a few counts of this clone. The V and J genes are TRBV6-4 and TRBJ1-2; D is undetermined. Looked up from germline, CDR1 is MRHNA and CDR2 is SNTAGT. V shed 2 bases and J shed 7 bases, with 11 bases lying between them. The CDR3 loop spans 13 amino acids. The CDR3 loop reads CASSDHPESGYTF. As DNA, the CDR3 is TGTGCCAGCAGTGACCACCCGGAGTCTGGCTACACCTTC.

The V call is TRBV19, the J call TRBJ2-2, with D unresolved. In germline, CDR1 is LNHDA, CDR2 SQIVND (reference sequence). V was shortened by 8 bases and J by 1 base, with 8 bases between the two germline ends. The CDR3 extends over 13 amino acids. In nucleotides, the CDR3 is TGTGCCAGTTCGGGCCGGAACACCGGGGAGCTGTTTTTT. This encodes CASSGRNTGELFF. Variable domain in full (rest from reference TRBV19 and TRBJ2-2): DGGITQSPKYLFRKEGQNVTLSCEQNLNHDAMYWYRQDPGQGLRLIYYSQIVNDFQKGDIAEGYSVSREKKESFPLTVTSAQKNPTAFYLCASSGRNTGELFFGEGSRLTVL.

The chain employs TRBV11-2 and TRBJ1-3; TRBD1 matches 7 bases. With V trimmed by 5 bases and J by 0 bases, 4 bases remained unmatched. CDR1 SGHAT and CDR2 FQNNGV come from the germline V gene. The CDR3 spans 15 residues. Written as DNA, the CDR3 is TGTGCCAGCAGCGAGACAGGGTTCTCTGGAAACACCATATATTTT. Translated, it gives CASSETGFSGNTIYF.

J is TRBJ2-1 and V is TRBV16, with 7 positions matching TRBD1. Trimming took 5 bases from V and 8 from J; bases not matched to a gene: 9. The CDR3 contains 14 residues. In germline, CDR1 is KGHSY, CDR2 FQNENV. CDR3: CASSSFTGVYEQFF. The DNA for the CDR3 is TGTGCCAGCAGCTCCTTCACAGGGGTTTATGAGCAGTTCTTC.

The chain recombines TRBV5-1 with TRBJ1-1, with no clear D. V dropped 1 base and J dropped 4 bases, with 8 bases sitting between them. CDR3 length equals 13 residues. The germline gives CDR1 SGHRS, CDR2 YFSETQ. The CDR3 sequence: CASSLFDRTEAFF. CDR3 sequence (DNA): TGCGCCAGCAGCTTGTTCGATCGCACTGAAGCTTTCTTT.

As concerns this clone: This sample also contains other DNA sequences that code for the same CDR3. The chain links TRBV2 to TRBJ2-5; D may correspond to TRBD1 or TRBD2 (6 bases each). From germline, CDR1 is SNHLY and CDR2 FYNNEI. This CDR3 is 14 amino acids long. Trimming pared 5 bases from V and 1 base from J, leaving 11 bases between. The CDR3 bases are TGTGCCAGCAGTTTACAGGGAGGCCAAGAGACCCAGTACTTC. Its translation: CASSLQGGQETQYF.

The rearrangement uses TRBV28 and TRBJ1-3; the match to TRBD1 covers 8 bases. After removal of 5 bases from V and 8 bases from J, the junction contained 11 bases not matched to a gene. The length of the CDR3 is 15 residues. Per germline, CDR1 MDHEN and CDR2 SYDVKM. The CDR3 is CASSHRQGTVDTIYF. CDR3 nucleotides: TGTGCCAGCAGTCATAGACAGGGGACGGTTGACACCATATATTTT. Based on the CDR3 plus reference TRBV28 and TRBJ1-3, the full variable domain is DVKVTQSSRYLVKRTGEKVFLECVQDMDHENMFWYRQDPGLGLRLIYFSYDVKMKEKGDIPEGYSVSREKKERFSLILESASTNQTSMYLCASSHRQGTVDTIYFGEGSWLTVV.

This clone was picked up many times. This rearrangement joins TRBV2 to TRBJ1-1; a weak D match, TRBD1 (5 bases). The germline CDR1 and CDR2 sequences are SNHLY and FYNNEI. V lost 6 bases and J 0 bases, leaving 11 bases between the germline ends. The CDR3 is 14 residues long. The CDR3 region has the DNA TGTGCCAGCAGCTGGACACCTCTGAACACTGAAGCTTTCTTT. It yields the protein CASSWTPLNTEAFF.

The gene calls are TRBV30 and TRBJ2-5, with 11 bases fitting TRBD1. The CDR3 is 14 amino acids. Germline assignment: CDR1 GTSNPN and CDR2 SVGIG (reference sequence). After removal of 0 bases from V and 11 bases from J, the junction contained 8 bases not matched to a gene. The CDR3 reads CAWSVPGTGGEQYF. The CDR3 DNA is TGTGCCTGGAGTGTACCAGGGACAGGGGGAGAGCAGTACTTC.

A word on this clone: With only one base between it and a far larger clone, this is likely a read error. The gene calls are TRBV29-1 and TRBJ2-4, with D possibly TRBD2 on 5 matching bases. Deletions cut 7 bases from V and 8 bases from J, with 15 bases between. The CDR3 has 12 residues. CDR1 is SQVTM, CDR2 ANQGSEA, per germline. CDR3 sequence (DNA): TGCAGCGCGTTACGGGGTAAAGACATTCAGTACTTC. It is translated as CSALRGKDIQYF. The whole variable domain, remainder taken from reference TRBV29-1 and TRBJ2-4, is SAVISQKPSRDICQRGTSLTIQCQVDSQVTMMFWYRQQPGQSLTLIATANQGSEATYESGFVIDKFPISRPNLTFSTLTVSNMSPEDSSIYLCSALRGKDIQYFGAGTRLSVL.

The chain employs TRBV19 and TRBJ1-5; 7 bases align to TRBD1. CDR3 length: 12 residues. V shed 9 bases and J 2 bases; nucleotides not matched to a gene: 1. The germline gives CDR1 LNHDA, CDR2 SQIVND (reference sequence). The CDR3 DNA is TGTGCCAGAGGACAGGGCAATCAGCCCCAGCATTTT. Translation: CARGQGNQPQHF.

Points on this clone: A read error may produce the germline difference seen at one junction end. The chain recombines TRBV28 with TRBJ2-1; the D gene is possibly TRBD2 (6 bases). The germline V gene encodes CDR1 MDHEN and CDR2 SYDVKM. This CDR3 region has 13 residues. This CDR3 is CASSLGPREPVVF. In DNA, the CDR3 is TGTGCCAGCAGTTTGGGGCCCCGGGAGCCCGTGGTCTTC.

The chain joins TRBV5-1 to TRBJ1-1; TRBD1 is a possible D gene (5 bases). This CDR3 has 13 amino acids. V was shortened by 5 bases and J by 3 bases, with 11 bases between the two germline ends. CDR1 is SGHRS, CDR2 YFSETQ, per germline. For the CDR3, the DNA is TGCGCCAGCAGGCAGGGAATCGACACTGAAGCTTTCTTT. As protein: CASRQGIDTEAFF.

In its sample, this clone was seen once. The chain combines TRBV19 with TRBJ1-1; D gene ambiguous. V lost 4 bases, J lost 4 bases, and 13 bases lay in between. Germline values: CDR1 LNHDA, CDR2 SQIVND (reference sequence). This CDR3 comprises 14 residues. The CDR3 DNA reads TGTGCCAGTAGTAGGAGAGGCATGGGCACTGAAGCTTTCTTT. It specifies CASSRRGMGTEAFF.

This sequence joins TRBV5-1 and TRBJ1-4, with no clear D. V dropped 4 bases and J dropped 4 bases, with 11 bases sitting between them. Germline values: CDR1 SGHRS, CDR2 YFSETQ. The CDR3 spans 14 residues. The CDR3 region is CASSPSAINEKLFF. The CDR3 nucleotides are TGCGCCAGCAGCCCCTCGGCCATTAATGAAAAACTGTTTTTT.

The chain links TRBV4-3 to TRBJ1-1, with TRBD1 identical over 10 bases. Germline values: CDR1 LGHNA, CDR2 YSLEER. This CDR3 is 15 amino acids long. V lost 0 bases to trimming and J lost 5 bases; unmatched junction nucleotides: 3. The CDR3 reads CASSQDGQGGTEAFF. DNA of the CDR3: TGCGCCAGCAGCCAAGATGGACAGGGGGGGACTGAAGCTTTCTTT.

This sequence joins TRBV7-9 and TRBJ2-5; D is perhaps TRBD2 (6 bases). The CDR3 covers 13 residues. The V gene lost 5 bases and the J gene lost 2 bases, with 9 bases spanning the gap. The germline CDR1 and CDR2 sequences are SEHNR and FQNEAQ (reference sequence). The CDR3 here is CASSPSVQETQYF. Written as DNA, the CDR3 is TGTGCCAGCAGCCCTAGCGTTCAAGAGACCCAGTACTTC. Full variable domain (outside the CDR3, taken from reference TRBV7-9 and TRBJ2-5): DTGVSQNPRHKITKRGQNVTFRCDPISEHNRLYWYRQTLGQGPEFLTYFQNEAQLEKSRLLSDRFSAERPKGSFSTLEIQRTEQGDSAMYLCASSPSVQETQYFGPGTRLLVL.

The chain couples TRBV4-2 to TRBJ2-1; 7 nucleotides agree with TRBD2. CDR3 size: 15 residues. V shed 1 base, J shed 3 bases, and the junction held 3 bases outside the gene matches. CDR1 and CDR2 from the germline V gene are LGHNA and YNFKEQ. CDR3 protein: CASSQGRTSYNEQFF. Written as DNA, the CDR3 is TGTGCCAGCAGCCAAGGTCGGACTAGCTACAATGAGCAGTTCTTC.